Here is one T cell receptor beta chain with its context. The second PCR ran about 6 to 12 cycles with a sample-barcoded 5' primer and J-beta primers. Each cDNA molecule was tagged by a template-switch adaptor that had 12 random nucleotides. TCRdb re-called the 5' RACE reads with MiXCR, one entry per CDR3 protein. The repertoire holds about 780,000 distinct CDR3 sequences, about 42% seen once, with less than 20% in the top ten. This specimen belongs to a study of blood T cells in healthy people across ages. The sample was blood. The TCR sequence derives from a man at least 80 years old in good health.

The CDR3 loop is CASIRFQGLPNNEQFF. The CDR3 nucleotides read TGTGCCAGCATCCGTTTCCAGGGACTACCTAACAATGAGCAGTTCTTC. The chain carries TRBV7-8 and TRBJ2-1, with TRBD2 identical over 7 bases. The trim removed 7 bases at V and 5 bases at J, leaving 14 bases unmatched. CDR3 size: 16 residues. Germline-derived CDR1 and CDR2 are SGHVS and FQNEAQ.